The present T cell receptor beta chain was sequenced within a study of beta chain features in type 1 diabetes. As every portion of the isolated RNA was reverse transcribed, the sequencing read expressed TCRB transcripts. Some clones are missing from TCRdb's copy, which holds only in-frame ones; the method was immunoSEQ multiplex PCR. The table shows over 350,000 clones, with more than 12% occurring only once. This clonotype was obtained from a woman aged 18-29 years in good health. Source material: naive CD4+ T cells from blood.

CDR3 in amino acids: CASSEQGPSYNEQFF. The CDR3 DNA sequence: TGTGCCAGCAGTGAACAGGGGCCTTCCTACAATGAGCAGTTCTTC. This chain connects TRBV25-1 to TRBJ2-1, with D possibly matching TRBD1 (6 bases). The CDR3 has 15 residues. The V gene lost 2 bases and the J gene lost 1 base, with 9 bases spanning the gap. Germline CDR1 MGHDK, CDR2 SYGVNS.